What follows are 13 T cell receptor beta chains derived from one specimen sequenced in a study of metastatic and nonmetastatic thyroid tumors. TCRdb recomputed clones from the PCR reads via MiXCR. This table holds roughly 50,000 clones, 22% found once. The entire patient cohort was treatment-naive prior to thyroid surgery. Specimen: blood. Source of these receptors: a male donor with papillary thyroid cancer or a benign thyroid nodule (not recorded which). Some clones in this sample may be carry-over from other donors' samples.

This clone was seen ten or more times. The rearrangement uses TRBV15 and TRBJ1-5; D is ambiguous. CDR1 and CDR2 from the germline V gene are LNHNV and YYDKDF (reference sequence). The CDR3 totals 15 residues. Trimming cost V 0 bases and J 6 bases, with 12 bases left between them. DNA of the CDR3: TGTGCCACCAGCAGAGATCTAGGGCTAGGTCAGCCCCAGCATTTT. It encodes CATSRDLGLGQPQHF. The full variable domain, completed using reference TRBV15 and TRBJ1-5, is DAMVIQNPRYQVTQFGKPVTLSCSQTLNHNVMYWYQQKSSQAPKLLFHYYDKDFNNEADTPDNFQSRRPNTSFCFLDIRSPGLGDTAMYLCATSRDLGLGQPQHFGDGTRLSIL.

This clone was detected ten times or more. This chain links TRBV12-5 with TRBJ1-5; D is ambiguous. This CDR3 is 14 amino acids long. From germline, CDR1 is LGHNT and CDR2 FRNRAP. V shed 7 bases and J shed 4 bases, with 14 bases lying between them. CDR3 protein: CASAHGWGNQPQHF. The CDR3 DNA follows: TGTGCTAGTGCCCACGGTTGGGGAAATCAGCCCCAGCATTTT.

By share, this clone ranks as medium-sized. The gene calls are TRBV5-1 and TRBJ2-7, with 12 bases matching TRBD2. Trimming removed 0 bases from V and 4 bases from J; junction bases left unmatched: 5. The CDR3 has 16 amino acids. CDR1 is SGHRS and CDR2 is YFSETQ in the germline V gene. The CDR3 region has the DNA TGCGCCAGCAGCTTGGGCCTAGCGGGAGGGCCTTACGAGCAGTACTTC. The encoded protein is CASSLGLAGGPYEQYF. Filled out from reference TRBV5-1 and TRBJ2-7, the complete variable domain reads KAGVTQTPRYLIKTRGQQVTLSCSPISGHRSVSWYQQTPGQGLQFLFEYFSETQRNKGNFPGRFSGRQFSNSRSEMNVSTLELGDSALYLCASSLGLAGGPYEQYFGPGTRLTVT.

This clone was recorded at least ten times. The CDR3 nucleotides are TGTGCCAGCAGCGGGACTAACCTACCAGACAATGAGCAGTTCTTC. Translating gives CASSGTNLPDNEQFF. V and J are TRBV9 and TRBJ2-1; TRBD2 is a possible D gene (6 bases). This CDR3 is 15 amino acids long. The V and J ends lost 3 bases and 5 bases respectively, with 15 bases between them. CDR1 SGDLS and CDR2 YYNGEE come from the germline V gene.

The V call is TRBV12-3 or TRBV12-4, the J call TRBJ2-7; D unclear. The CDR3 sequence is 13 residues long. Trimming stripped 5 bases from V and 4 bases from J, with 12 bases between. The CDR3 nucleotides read TGTGCCAGCAGTCCCCCCCGGAGATACGAGCAGTACTTC. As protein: CASSPPRRYEQYF.

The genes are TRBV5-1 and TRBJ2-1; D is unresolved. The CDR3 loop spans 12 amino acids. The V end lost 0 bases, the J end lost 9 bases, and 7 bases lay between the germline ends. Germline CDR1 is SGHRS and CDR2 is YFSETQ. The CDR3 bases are TGCGCCAGCAGCTTGGAAGTAAGTGAGCAGTTCTTC. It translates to CASSLEVSEQFF.

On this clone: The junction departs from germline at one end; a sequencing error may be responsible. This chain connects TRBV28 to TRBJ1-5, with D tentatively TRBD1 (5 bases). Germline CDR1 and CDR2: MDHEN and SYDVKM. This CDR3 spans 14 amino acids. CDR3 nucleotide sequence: TGTACCAGCACCGTGGGCCAGGGCTATCAGCCCCAGCATTTT. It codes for CTSTVGQGYQPQHF.

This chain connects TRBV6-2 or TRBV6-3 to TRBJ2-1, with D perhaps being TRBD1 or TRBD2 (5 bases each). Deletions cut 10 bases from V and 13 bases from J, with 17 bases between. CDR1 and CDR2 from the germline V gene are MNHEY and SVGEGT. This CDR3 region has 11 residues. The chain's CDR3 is CATGAAGLQFF. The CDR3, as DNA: TGTGCCACCGGGGCTGCGGGCCTACAGTTCTTC.

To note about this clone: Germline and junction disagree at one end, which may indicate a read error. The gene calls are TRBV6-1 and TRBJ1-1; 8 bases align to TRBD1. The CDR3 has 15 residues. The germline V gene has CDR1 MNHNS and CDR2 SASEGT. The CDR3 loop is CASIRQGRMNTESFF. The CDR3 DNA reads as TGTGCCAGCATTAGACAGGGGCGAATGAACACTGAATCTTTCTTT.

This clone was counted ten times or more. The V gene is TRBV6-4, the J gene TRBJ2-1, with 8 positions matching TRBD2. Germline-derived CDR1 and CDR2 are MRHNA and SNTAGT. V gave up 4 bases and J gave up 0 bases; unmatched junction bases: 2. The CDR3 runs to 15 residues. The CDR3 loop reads CASSAAGGSYNEQFF. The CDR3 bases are TGTGCCAGCAGTGCTGCGGGGGGCTCCTACAATGAGCAGTTCTTC.

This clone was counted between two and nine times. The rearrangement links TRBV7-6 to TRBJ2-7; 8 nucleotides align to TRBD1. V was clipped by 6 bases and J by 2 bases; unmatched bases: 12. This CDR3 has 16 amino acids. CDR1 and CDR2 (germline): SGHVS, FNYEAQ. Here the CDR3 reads CASSPTGDRSTYEQYF. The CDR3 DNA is TGTGCCAGCAGTCCAACCGGGGACAGGTCAACCTACGAGCAGTACTTC.

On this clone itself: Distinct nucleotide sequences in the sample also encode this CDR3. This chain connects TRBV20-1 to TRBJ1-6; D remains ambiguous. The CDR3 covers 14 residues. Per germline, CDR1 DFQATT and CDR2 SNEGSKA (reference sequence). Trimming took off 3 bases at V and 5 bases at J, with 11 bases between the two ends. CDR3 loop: CSASGREDNSPLHF. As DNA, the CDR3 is TGCAGTGCTAGTGGTCGGGAAGATAATTCACCCCTCCACTTT.

This CDR3 reads CASSLTGGSGEQYF. CDR3 sequence (DNA): TGCGCCAGCAGCTTGACAGGGGGCTCTGGGGAGCAGTACTTC. This chain connects TRBV5-1 to TRBJ2-7, with 9 positions matching TRBD1. CDR3 length equals 14 residues. Germline CDR1 SGHRS, CDR2 YFSETQ. V lost 1 base, J lost 7 bases, and 6 bases stayed unmatched. Using reference TRBV5-1 and TRBJ2-7 for the parts outside the CDR3, the full variable domain is KAGVTQTPRYLIKTRGQQVTLSCSPISGHRSVSWYQQTPGQGLQFLFEYFSETQRNKGNFPGRFSGRQFSNSRSEMNVSTLELGDSALYLCASSLTGGSGEQYFGPGTRLTVT.